The 20 T cell receptor beta chains reported below all come from one sample, sequenced in a study of T cells after yellow fever vaccination. TCRdb redid the calling of the 5' RACE reads with MiXCR, one entry per CDR3 protein. The sample carries about 340,000 distinct CDR3 sequences, under 5% recorded once. The starting material was PBMCs, obtained 5 days after the yellow fever booster vaccination. These receptor sequences come from a man aged 18 to 30 who received the YFV17D yellow fever vaccine.

This clonotype has only a few counts. The rearrangement joins TRBV20-1 to TRBJ1-2; tentative D call: TRBD1 (6 bases). V was pared by 0 bases and J by 4 bases, with 12 bases between. The CDR3 length is 14 residues. CDR1 and CDR2 (germline): DFQATT, SNEGSKA (reference sequence). This CDR3 is CSARDHREGYGYTF. In DNA, the CDR3 is TGCAGTGCTAGAGATCACAGGGAAGGCTATGGCTACACCTTC.

This clonotype was counted a few times. The rearrangement joins TRBV3-1 to TRBJ1-6, with TRBD1 matching 10 bases. Germline CDR1 and CDR2: LGHDT and YNNKEL (reference sequence). The V and J ends lost 1 base and 10 bases, in that order; junction bases with no gene match: 1. The CDR3 is 14 amino acids. In DNA, the CDR3 is TGTGCCAGCAGCCAAGGGGACAGGGGCTCACCCCTCCACTTT. It specifies CASSQGDRGSPLHF.

This clonotype was seen ten or more times. The V call is TRBV9, the J call TRBJ2-5, with TRBD2 identical over 8 bases. The germline V gene encodes CDR1 SGDLS and CDR2 YYNGEE. The J segment lost 5 bases and the V segment lost 2 bases, leaving 5 bases of the junction unmatched. The CDR3 spans 14 residues. The DNA for the CDR3 is TGTGCCAGCAGCGTGGCGGGGGGCTATGAGACCCAGTACTTC. It codes for CASSVAGGYETQYF.

The rearrangement links TRBV5-6 to TRBJ2-2; 9 positions match TRBD1. Germline V gene sequence: CDR1 SGHDT, CDR2 YYEEEE. The length of the CDR3 is 14 residues. The V and J ends lost 6 bases and 4 bases, in that order; junction bases with no gene match: 4. CDR3 sequence reads: CASILGQGTGELFF. The CDR3 DNA sequence: TGTGCCAGCATACTGGGACAGGGCACCGGGGAGCTGTTTTTT. The full variable domain, rest sourced from reference TRBV5-6 and TRBJ2-2, is DAGVTQSPTHLIKTRGQQVTLRCSPKSGHDTVSWYQQALGQGPQFIFQYYEEEERQRGNFPDRFSGHQFPNYSSELNVNALLLGDSALYLCASILGQGTGELFFGEGSRLTVL.

The table lists this clonotype with a few counts. The genes are TRBV30 and TRBJ2-1; a weak D match, TRBD2 (5 bases). V was cut by 2 bases and J by 8 bases, with 10 bases left in between. The CDR3 has 12 amino acids. Germline V CDR1 and CDR2: GTSNPN, SVGIG (reference sequence). The CDR3 here is CAWSSDGDEQFF. Written as DNA, the CDR3 is TGTGCCTGGAGTTCGGACGGGGATGAGCAGTTCTTC.

Ten or more counts support this clonotype. The gene calls are TRBV4-2 and TRBJ1-1, with D possibly being TRBD1 (5 bases). V was trimmed by 2 bases and J by 0 bases, leaving 22 bases between them. This CDR3 has 19 residues. Germline V CDR1 and CDR2: LGHNA, YNFKEQ. The CDR3 nucleotides read TGTGCCAGCAGCCAAAGGCCGGGGACCGGTTGGGTCTTGAACACTGAAGCTTTCTTT. Translated, it gives CASSQRPGTGWVLNTEAFF.

This clonotype was seen a few times. The chain is built from TRBV7-2 and TRBJ2-3; unclear D gene. The CDR3 extends over 14 amino acids. The germline CDR1 and CDR2 sequences are SGHTA and FQGNSA. V lost 2 bases to trimming and J lost 1 base, with 7 bases between them. The CDR3 sequence is CASSLSWGTDTQYF. The CDR3 nucleotides are TGTGCCAGCAGCTTATCTTGGGGCACAGATACGCAGTATTTT.

This clonotype was seen more than once but under ten times. The J gene is TRBJ2-1, the V gene TRBV5-1, with TRBD1 matching 9 bases. Germline V gene data show CDR1 as SGHRS and CDR2 as YFSETQ. Trimming took 0 bases from V and 9 from J; bases not matched to a gene: 7. This CDR3 spans 15 amino acids. CDR3 coding DNA: TGCGCCAGCAGCTTGGACAGGGGGCGTCAATCTGAGCAGTTCTTC. Translation: CASSLDRGRQSEQFF.

The V and J genes are TRBV6-6 and TRBJ1-2, with D hard to call. The CDR3 totals 13 residues. V was pared by 6 bases and J by 6 bases, with 14 bases between. Per the germline V gene, CDR1 is MNHNY and CDR2 is SVGAGI (reference sequence). CDR3 region: CASRPAGEDGYTF. CDR3 DNA sequence: TGTGCCAGCAGGCCTGCTGGGGAAGATGGCTACACCTTC.

Ten or more counts support this clonotype. This chain connects TRBV7-9 to TRBJ2-2; maybe TRBD1 (5 bases). This CDR3 has 18 residues. Germline lookup yields CDR1 SEHNR and CDR2 FQNEAQ (reference sequence). Trimming stripped 3 bases from V and 2 bases from J, with 19 bases between. CDR3 in amino acids: CASSFGSLRGRNTGELFF. The CDR3 region has the DNA TGTGCCAGCAGCTTCGGTAGCCTAAGGGGCAGAAACACCGGGGAGCTGTTTTTT.

The gene calls are TRBV11-1 and TRBJ2-3; tentatively, D is TRBD2 (6 bases). V shed 1 base and J shed 7 bases, with 12 bases lying between them. The germline V gene has CDR1 SGHAT and CDR2 FQDESV (reference sequence). The CDR3 is 14 residues long. Written as DNA, the CDR3 is TGTGCCAGCAGCTTAGGGGGACTTGAAAATACGCAGTATTTT. It codes for CASSLGGLENTQYF. Together with reference TRBV11-1 and TRBJ2-3, the CDR3 gives the full variable domain: EAEVAQSPRYKITEKSQAVAFWCDPISGHATLYWYRQILGQGPELLVQFQDESVVDDSQLPKDRFSAERLKGVDSTLKIQPAELGDSAMYLCASSLGGLENTQYFGPGTRLTVL.

The chain carries TRBV19 and TRBJ2-1, with 7 positions matching TRBD2. Germline lookup yields CDR1 LNHDA and CDR2 SQIVND (reference sequence). Trimming took 1 base from V and 5 from J; bases not matched to a gene: 2. CDR3 size: 14 residues. The CDR3 sequence: CASSIGGTNNEQFF. The CDR3 DNA follows: TGTGCCAGTAGTATAGGGGGGACTAACAATGAGCAGTTCTTC.

This clonotype showed up many times. V is TRBV15 and J is TRBJ2-7; TRBD1 might be the D (5 bases). CDR1 is LNHNV, CDR2 YYDKDF, per germline (reference sequence). The CDR3 sequence is 15 residues long. Trimming removed 0 bases from V and 2 bases from J, with 11 bases in between. CDR3 protein: CATSRDQGRAYEQYF. CDR3 sequence (DNA): TGTGCCACCAGCAGAGATCAAGGCAGGGCCTACGAGCAGTACTTC.

This clonotype was counted at least ten times. DNA of the CDR3: TGCAGTGTCCGGGACAGCTATAATTCACCCCTCCACTTT. Its translation is CSVRDSYNSPLHF. The chain recombines TRBV20-1 with TRBJ1-6, with TRBD1 matching over 7 bases. Germline V gene lookup returns CDR1 DFQATT and CDR2 SNEGSKA (reference sequence). CDR3 length equals 13 residues. Losses at the gene ends were 7 bases for V and 3 bases for J; bases not matched to a gene: 3.

The table lists this clonotype with many counts. The chain links TRBV5-1 to TRBJ2-3; D unclear. Germline V lookup: CDR1 SGHRS, CDR2 YFSETQ. V lost 2 bases to trimming and J lost 0 bases, with 16 bases between them. This CDR3 has 17 residues. CDR3 sequence reads: CASSFSPHTSSTDTQYF. DNA of the CDR3: TGCGCCAGCAGCTTCTCCCCGCATACCTCTAGCACAGATACGCAGTATTTT.

This clonotype was found a few times. The chain carries TRBV5-1 and TRBJ2-3; the match to TRBD2 covers 10 bases. Germline CDR1 is SGHRS and CDR2 is YFSETQ. This CDR3 comprises 16 residues. V shed 4 bases and J 3 bases; nucleotides not matched to a gene: 8. CDR3 in amino acids: CASSTERGGVTDTQYF. The CDR3 region has the DNA TGCGCCAGCAGCACAGAGCGGGGGGGAGTGACAGATACGCAGTATTTT.

This clonotype was picked up a small number of times. The chain uses TRBV7-9 and TRBJ1-3; possibly TRBD1 for D (6 bases). V gave up 2 bases and J gave up 0 bases, with 20 bases separating them. From germline, CDR1 is SEHNR and CDR2 FQNEAQ (reference sequence). The CDR3 has 19 residues. CDR3 DNA sequence: TGTGCCAGCAGCTTAAGTGGACAGCAATATCGAATCTCTGGAAACACCATATATTTT. Its protein product is CASSLSGQQYRISGNTIYF.

This clonotype was found a few times. The chain couples TRBV14 to TRBJ2-7; 11 bases align to TRBD1. V shed 5 bases and J 4 bases; nucleotides not matched to a gene: 4. The CDR3 has 14 amino acids. CDR1 and CDR2 from the germline V gene are SGHDN and FVKESK. For the CDR3, the DNA is TGTGCCAGCAGCTATGGGACAGGGGGTTACGAGCAGTACTTC. Its protein is CASSYGTGGYEQYF.

This clonotype was found many times. The V call is TRBV20-1, the J call TRBJ1-2; a possible D gene is TRBD1 (5 bases). The CDR3 runs 13 residues. Trimming shortened V by 6 bases and J by 2 bases, and 13 bases separated the two germline ends. Looked up from germline, CDR1 is DFQATT and CDR2 is SNEGSKA (reference sequence). The DNA for the CDR3 is TGCAGTGCCTCTCCCCCAGGGAACTATGGCTACACCTTC. This translates into CSASPPGNYGYTF.

CDR3 protein: CASSEGAGSSYEQYF. As DNA, the CDR3 is TGTGCCAGTAGTGAAGGGGCAGGCAGCTCCTACGAGCAGTACTTC. This chain joins TRBV19 and TRBJ2-7; a possible D gene is TRBD1 (5 bases). Germline V gene data show CDR1 as LNHDA and CDR2 as SQIVND (reference sequence). The CDR3 length is 15 residues. Trimming took off 5 bases at V and 0 bases at J, with 14 bases between the two ends.